This TCR beta chain was found in a study of PD-L1 blockade in urothelial cancer. Assay: immunoSEQ multiplex PCR; the TCRdb copy retains only in-frame clones and omits some. The table lists about 49,000 clones, approximately 79% of them singletons. The table lists this clone with a few counts. V was trimmed by 2 bases and J by 4 bases, leaving 8 bases between them. CDR1 and CDR2 (germline): SGHDT, YYEEEE. The CDR3 is 13 residues long. Time point described: pretreatment peripheral blood. Patients presented with locally advanced or metastatic urothelial carcinoma. The sample consisted of PBMCs, taken around atezolizumab (anti-PD-L1) treatment. This TCR was recovered from a man between 65 and 80 years old with urothelial cancer. The V call is TRBV5-6, the J call TRBJ2-3; D is unclear. Here the CDR3 reads CASSLIPADTQYF. The CDR3 nucleotides are TGTGCCAGCAGCTTAATCCCTGCAGATACGCAGTATTTT.